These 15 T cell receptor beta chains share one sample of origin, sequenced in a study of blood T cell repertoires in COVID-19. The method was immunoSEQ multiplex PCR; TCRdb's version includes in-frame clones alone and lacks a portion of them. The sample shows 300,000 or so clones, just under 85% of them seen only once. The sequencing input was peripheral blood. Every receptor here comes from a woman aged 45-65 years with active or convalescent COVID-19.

CDR3 DNA sequence: TGTGCCAGCAGCGGGGACTTTTCCACAGATACGCAGTATTTT. Its protein product is CASSGDFSTDTQYF. This chain uses TRBV9 with TRBJ2-3; perhaps TRBD2 as D (6 bases). The CDR3 runs to 14 residues. V lost 3 bases, J lost 2 bases, and 10 bases lay in between. The germline gives CDR1 SGDLS, CDR2 YYNGEE.

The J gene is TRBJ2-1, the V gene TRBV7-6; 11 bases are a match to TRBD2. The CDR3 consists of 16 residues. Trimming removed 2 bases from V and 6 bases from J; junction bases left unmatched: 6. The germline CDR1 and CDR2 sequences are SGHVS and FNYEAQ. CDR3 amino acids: CASSLLLAGVGNEQFF. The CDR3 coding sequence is TGTGCCAGCAGCTTATTACTAGCGGGAGTAGGCAATGAGCAGTTCTTC.

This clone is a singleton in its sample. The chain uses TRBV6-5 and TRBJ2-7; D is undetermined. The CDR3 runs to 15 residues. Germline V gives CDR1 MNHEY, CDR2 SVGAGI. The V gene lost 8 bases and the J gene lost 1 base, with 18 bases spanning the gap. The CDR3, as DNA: TGTGCCAGCGGCGTCTCAGGTTACCTTTCCTACGAGCAGTACTTC. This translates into CASGVSGYLSYEQYF.

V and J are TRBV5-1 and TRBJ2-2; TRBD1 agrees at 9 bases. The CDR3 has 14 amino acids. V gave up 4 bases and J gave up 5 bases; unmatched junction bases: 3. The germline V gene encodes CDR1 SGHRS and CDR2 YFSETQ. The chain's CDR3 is CASSRDRATGELFF. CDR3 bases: TGCGCCAGCAGCCGGGACAGGGCAACCGGGGAGCTGTTTTTT.

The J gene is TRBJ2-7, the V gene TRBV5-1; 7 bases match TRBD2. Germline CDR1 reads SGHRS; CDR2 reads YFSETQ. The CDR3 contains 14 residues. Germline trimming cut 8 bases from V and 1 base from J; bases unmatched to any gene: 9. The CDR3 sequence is CARPTSVSSYEQYF. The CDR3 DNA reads TGCGCCAGACCTACTAGCGTATCTTCCTACGAGCAGTACTTC.

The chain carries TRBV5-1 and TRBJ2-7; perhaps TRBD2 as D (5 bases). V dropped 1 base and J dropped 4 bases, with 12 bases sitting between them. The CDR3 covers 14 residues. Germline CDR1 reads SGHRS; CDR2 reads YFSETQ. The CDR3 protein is CASSLKDFQYEQYF. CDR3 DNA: TGCGCCAGCAGCTTGAAGGACTTTCAATACGAGCAGTACTTC.

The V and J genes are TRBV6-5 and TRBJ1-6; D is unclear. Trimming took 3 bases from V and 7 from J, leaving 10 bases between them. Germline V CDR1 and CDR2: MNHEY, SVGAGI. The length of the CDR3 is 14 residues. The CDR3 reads CASSYQVPNSPLHF. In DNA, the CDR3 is TGTGCCAGCAGTTATCAGGTCCCAAATTCACCCCTCCACTTT.

DNA for the CDR3: TGTGCCACCAGCGGACCCGGGACAGGTGGTTACAATGAGCAGTTCTTC. Residues: CATSGPGTGGYNEQFF. This sequence joins TRBV15 and TRBJ2-1; 8 nucleotides agree with TRBD1. The germline V gene has CDR1 LNHNV and CDR2 YYDKDF (reference sequence). Trimming at V came to 5 bases and at J to 4 bases, leaving 10 bases not matched to a gene. CDR3 length: 16 amino acids. The entire variable domain, with the rest obtained from reference TRBV15 and TRBJ2-1, is as follows: DAMVIQNPRYQVTQFGKPVTLSCSQTLNHNVMYWYQQKSSQAPKLLFHYYDKDFNNEADTPDNFQSRRPNTSFCFLDIRSPGLGDTAMYLCATSGPGTGGYNEQFFGPGTRLTVL.

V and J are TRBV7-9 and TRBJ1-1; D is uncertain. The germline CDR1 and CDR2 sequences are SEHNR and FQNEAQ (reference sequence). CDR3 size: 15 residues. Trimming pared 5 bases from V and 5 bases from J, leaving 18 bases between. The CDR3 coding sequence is TGTGCCAGCAGCCCCCGAGGTTTGAGTGGGACTGAAGCTTTCTTT. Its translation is CASSPRGLSGTEAFF.

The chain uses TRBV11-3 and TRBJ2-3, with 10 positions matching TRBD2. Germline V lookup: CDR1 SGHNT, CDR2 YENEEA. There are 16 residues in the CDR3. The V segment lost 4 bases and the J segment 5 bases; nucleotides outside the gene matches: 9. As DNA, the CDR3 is TGTGCCAGCAGCTCGGGACTAGCGCGGGGGAGAGATACGCAGTATTTT. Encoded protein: CASSSGLARGRDTQYF. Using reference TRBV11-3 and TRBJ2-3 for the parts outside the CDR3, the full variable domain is EAGVVQSPRYKIIEKKQPVAFWCNPISGHNTLYWYLQNLGQGPELLIRYENEEAVDDSQLPKDRFSAERLKGVDSTLKIQPAELGDSAVYLCASSSGLARGRDTQYFGPGTRLTVL.

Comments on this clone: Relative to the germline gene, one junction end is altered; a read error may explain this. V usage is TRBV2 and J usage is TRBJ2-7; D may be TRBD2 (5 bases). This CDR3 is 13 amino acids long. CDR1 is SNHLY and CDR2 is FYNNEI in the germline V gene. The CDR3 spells CASSEASTRVLNF. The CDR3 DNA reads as TGTGCCAGCAGTGAAGCGTCCACGCGGGTACTGAACTTC.

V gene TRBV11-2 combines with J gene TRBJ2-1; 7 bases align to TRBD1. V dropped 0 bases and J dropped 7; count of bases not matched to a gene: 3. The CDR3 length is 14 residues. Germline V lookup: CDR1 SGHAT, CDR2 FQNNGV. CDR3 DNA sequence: TGTGCCAGCAGCTTAGAAAGGGGGCGTAATGAGCAGTTCTTC. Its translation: CASSLERGRNEQFF.

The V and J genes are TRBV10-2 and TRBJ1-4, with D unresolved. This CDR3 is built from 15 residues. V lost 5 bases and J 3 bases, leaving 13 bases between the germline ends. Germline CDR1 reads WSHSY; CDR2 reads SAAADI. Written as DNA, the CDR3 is TGCGCCAGCAGTCAAGTGAGATCTGCTAATGAAAAACTGTTTTTT. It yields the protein CASSQVRSANEKLFF.

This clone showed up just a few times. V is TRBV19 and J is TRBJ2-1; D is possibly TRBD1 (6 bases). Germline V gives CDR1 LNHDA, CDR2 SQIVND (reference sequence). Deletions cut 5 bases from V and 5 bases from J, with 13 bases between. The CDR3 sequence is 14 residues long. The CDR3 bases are TGTGCCAGTAGTGGAAGGGGGACCCACAATGAGCAGTTCTTC. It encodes CASSGRGTHNEQFF.

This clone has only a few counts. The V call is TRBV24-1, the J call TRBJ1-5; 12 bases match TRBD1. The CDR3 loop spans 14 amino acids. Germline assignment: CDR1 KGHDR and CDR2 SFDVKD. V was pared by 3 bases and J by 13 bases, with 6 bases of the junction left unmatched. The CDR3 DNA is TGTGCCACCAGTGATCCGGGACAGGGGGCCCGTCAGCATTTT. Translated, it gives CATSDPGQGARQHF.